The 30 T cell receptor beta chains given below trace back to one sample, sequenced in a study of identical twins (dated by TCRdb to the mid-2010s). Libraries were constructed by 5' RACE. TCRdb names Illumina HiSeq 2000 as the instrument used. Starting from the raw public reads, TCRdb applied fastp trimming at Q25, assembled clones with MiXCR and retained in-frame beta chains. Duplicate CDR3 protein sequences are folded into a single record with the most common DNA and genes. The sample table contains about 530,000 distinct CDR3 sequences; only one count was recorded for about 20% of them. The top ten clones comprise around 0.48% of the sample. This sample was also put to use in a study of yellow fever vaccine responses in identical twins.

The source material was CD4+ T cells sorted from blood. These receptors all come from a woman younger than 30 in good health.

In its sample, this clonotype was seen a few times. The chain joins TRBV7-8 to TRBJ2-1; 10 bases map to TRBD1. CDR1 and CDR2 from the germline V gene are SGHVS and FQNEAQ. This CDR3 is 14 amino acids long. Germline trimming cut 5 bases from V and 9 bases from J; bases unmatched to any gene: 7. The CDR3 DNA is TGTGCCAGCAGCCCCCCGACAGGGGGCAGTGAGCAGTTCTTC. Translated, it gives CASSPPTGGSEQFF.

V usage is TRBV15 and J usage is TRBJ1-2; no reliable D call. The CDR3 is 14 residues long. The germline V gene encodes CDR1 LNHNV and CDR2 YYDKDF (reference sequence). V was shortened by 2 bases and J by 4 bases, with 11 bases between the two germline ends. In DNA form, the CDR3 reads TGTGCCACCAGCAGACGAGGGCCCTCCTATGGCTACACCTTC. It codes for CATSRRGPSYGYTF.

This clonotype showed up many times. The rearrangement joins TRBV12-3 or TRBV12-4 to TRBJ2-1, with D maybe TRBD2 (5 bases). The CDR3 runs to 15 residues. V lost 7 bases, J lost 0 bases, and 13 bases lay in between. CDR3 DNA sequence: TGTGCCAGCACTCTCAAGCGGACCTCCTACAATGAGCAGTTCTTC. Protein product: CASTLKRTSYNEQFF.

This clonotype was found a few times. The V gene is TRBV27, the J gene TRBJ2-5; D not resolved. This CDR3 has 17 residues. Looked up from germline, CDR1 is MNHEY and CDR2 is SMNVEV (reference sequence). V was trimmed by 7 bases and J by 1 base, leaving 22 bases between them. CDR3 sequence reads: CASKSGTLKGIQETQYF. The CDR3 nucleotides read TGTGCCAGCAAGTCCGGAACCCTTAAAGGAATCCAAGAGACCCAGTACTTC.

This rearrangement joins TRBV20-1 to TRBJ2-1; 10 bases line up with TRBD1. V dropped 1 base and J dropped 6; count of bases not matched to a gene: 6. The CDR3 contains 15 residues. Germline V gene data show CDR1 as DFQATT and CDR2 as SNEGSKA (reference sequence). The CDR3 protein is CSARGGDRGGNEQFF. The DNA of the CDR3 is TGCAGTGCTAGAGGGGGGGACAGGGGCGGCAATGAGCAGTTCTTC.

This clonotype was detected once. The genes are TRBV15 and TRBJ2-1, with 7 bases lining up with TRBD2. The junction had 6 bases not matched to a gene; V was cut back by 5 bases and J by 5 bases. This CDR3 is built from 14 residues. Germline CDR1 reads LNHNV; CDR2 reads YYDKDF (reference sequence). The CDR3 reads CATSRDYQNNEQFF. DNA for the CDR3: TGTGCCACCAGCCGGGACTACCAAAACAATGAGCAGTTCTTC.

Only one count was recorded for this clonotype. The rearrangement joins TRBV7-8 to TRBJ2-2; a weak D match, TRBD1 (6 bases). V lost 4 bases and J 6 bases, leaving 15 bases between the germline ends. Germline-derived CDR1 and CDR2 are SGHVS and FQNEAQ. The CDR3 loop spans 15 amino acids. The CDR3 spells CASSSHRQAAGELFF. The CDR3 nucleotides are TGTGCCAGCAGCTCCCACCGACAGGCGGCCGGGGAGCTGTTTTTT.

The rearrangement uses TRBV5-1 and TRBJ2-3; D tentatively fits TRBD1 or TRBD2 (6 bases each). The length of the CDR3 is 17 residues. Trimming took 4 bases from V and 2 from J, leaving 20 bases between them. Germline assignment: CDR1 SGHRS and CDR2 YFSETQ. CDR3 sequence: CASSQLRGLEFTDTQYF. DNA for the CDR3: TGCGCCAGCAGCCAACTCCGGGGGCTAGAGTTCACAGATACGCAGTATTTT.

This clonotype has only a few counts. The chain links TRBV28 to TRBJ2-1; perhaps TRBD1 as D (8 bases). The V end was cut by 3 bases, the J end by 12 bases, with 15 bases between. The CDR3 runs 13 residues. The germline gives CDR1 MDHEN, CDR2 SYDVKM. The CDR3 coding sequence is TGTGCCAGCAGTTTCAACAGGGGGGGATGGCAGTTCTTC. Residues: CASSFNRGGWQFF.

This clonotype has only a few counts. The chain combines TRBV7-9 with TRBJ1-4; D gene unclear. Germline loops: CDR1 SEHNR, CDR2 FQNEAQ (reference sequence). The CDR3 length is 15 residues. V gave up 0 bases and J gave up 4 bases, with 9 bases separating them. CDR3 sequence (DNA): TGTGCCAGCAGCTTAGCGGCACTGAATAATGAAAAACTGTTTTTT. Protein: CASSLAALNNEKLFF. The complete variable domain, with remaining parts taken from reference TRBV7-9 and TRBJ1-4, reads DTGVSQNPRHKITKRGQNVTFRCDPISEHNRLYWYRQTLGQGPEFLTYFQNEAQLEKSRLLSDRFSAERPKGSFSTLEIQRTEQGDSAMYLCASSLAALNNEKLFFGSGTQLSVL.

The rearrangement joins TRBV5-1 to TRBJ2-2; TRBD2 agrees at 16 bases. From germline, CDR1 is SGHRS and CDR2 YFSETQ. The CDR3 is 17 amino acids. Trimming at V came to 3 bases and at J to 5 bases, leaving 4 bases not matched to a gene. The CDR3 reads CASSSRGLAGGTGELFF. The CDR3 DNA reads TGCGCCAGCAGCTCTCGGGGACTAGCGGGAGGGACCGGGGAGCTGTTTTTT.

Only a few counts were recorded for this clonotype. This rearrangement joins TRBV5-8 to TRBJ2-3; D is ambiguous. V lost 2 bases, J lost 0 bases, and 10 bases lay in between. The CDR3 is made up of 15 amino acids. Germline V gene lookup returns CDR1 SGHTS and CDR2 YDEGEE. The CDR3 sequence is CASSFLHSSTDTQYF. In DNA, the CDR3 is TGTGCCAGCAGCTTTTTGCACTCTAGCACAGATACGCAGTATTTT.

The chain is built from TRBV18 and TRBJ2-7; D perhaps matches TRBD2 (6 bases). The germline V gene has CDR1 KGHSH and CDR2 LQKENI. This CDR3 spans 14 amino acids. Between the trimmed V and J ends, which lost 3 bases and 4 bases, there was a span of 13 bases. CDR3 amino acids: CASSPGGSQYEQYV. CDR3 DNA sequence: TGTGCCAGCTCACCGGGGGGATCTCAGTACGAGCAGTACGTC.

This clonotype was seen more than once but under ten times. The CDR3 DNA sequence: TGCGCCAGCAGCATCGGAACTAGCGCGGCGAATGAGCAGTTCTTC. This sequence encodes CASSIGTSAANEQFF. V is TRBV5-1 and J is TRBJ2-1, with 7 nucleotides matching TRBD2. The CDR3 consists of 15 residues. The ends lost 4 bases at V and 7 bases at J; junction bases unmatched: 11. CDR1 SGHRS and CDR2 YFSETQ come from the germline V gene. The whole variable domain, filled in from reference TRBV5-1 and TRBJ2-1, reads KAGVTQTPRYLIKTRGQQVTLSCSPISGHRSVSWYQQTPGQGLQFLFEYFSETQRNKGNFPGRFSGRQFSNSRSEMNVSTLELGDSALYLCASSIGTSAANEQFFGPGTRLTVL.

This clonotype was seen a handful of times. The rearrangement links TRBV20-1 to TRBJ1-2, with TRBD1 matching 10 bases. CDR1 and CDR2 (germline): DFQATT, SNEGSKA (reference sequence). The CDR3 runs 14 residues. V was clipped by 5 bases and J by 3 bases; unmatched bases: 6. Here the CDR3 reads CSALDGQGDYGYTF. The CDR3 bases are TGCAGTGCTTTAGACGGACAGGGGGACTATGGCTACACCTTC.

The chain joins TRBV24-1 to TRBJ2-1; TRBD2 is a possible D gene (5 bases). Germline values: CDR1 KGHDR, CDR2 SFDVKD. The CDR3 has 13 residues. V was clipped by 4 bases and J by 7 bases, with 10 bases between them. The DNA of the CDR3 is TGTGCCACCAGTGACCTAGGAGGTAATGAGCAGTTCTTC. Translating it yields CATSDLGGNEQFF.

The chain combines TRBV27 with TRBJ2-3; D possibly corresponds to TRBD2 (6 bases). This CDR3 is built from 15 residues. The germline CDR1 and CDR2 sequences are MNHEY and SMNVEV (reference sequence). Trimming pared 6 bases from V and 5 bases from J, leaving 18 bases between. CDR3 region: CASREDRAGGDTQYF. CDR3 DNA sequence: TGTGCCAGCAGGGAGGACCGCGCCGGGGGAGATACGCAGTATTTT.

The chain links TRBV6-2 or TRBV6-3 to TRBJ2-1, with 13 bases fitting TRBD2. CDR1 MNHEY and CDR2 SVGEGT come from the germline V gene. The CDR3 spans 15 residues. The V and J ends lost 7 bases and 9 bases, in that order; junction bases with no gene match: 9. Written as DNA, the CDR3 is TGTGCCAGCACCGCACTAGCGGGAGGGCCGGGTGAGCAGTTCTTC. Residues: CASTALAGGPGEQFF.

This clonotype came up a few times. The V call is TRBV20-1, the J call TRBJ1-2; D remains ambiguous. The V and J ends lost 6 bases and 3 bases respectively, with 17 bases between them. This CDR3 is 14 amino acids long. CDR1 is DFQATT and CDR2 is SNEGSKA in the germline V gene (reference sequence). The CDR3 nucleotides are TGCAGTGCCTGGACGGAGAAACACTACTATGGCTACACCTTC. This codes for CSAWTEKHYYGYTF.

The CDR3 here is CASSQRQGADEQFF. For the CDR3, the DNA is TGCGCCAGCAGCCAAAGACAGGGGGCGGATGAGCAGTTCTTC. The V gene is TRBV4-1, the J gene TRBJ2-1; TRBD1 agrees at 10 bases. Germline CDR1 MGHRA, CDR2 YSYEKL. The CDR3 is made up of 14 amino acids. V trimming: 2 bases; J trimming: 8 bases; junction bases outside the gene matches: 3.

The rearrangement joins TRBV3-1 to TRBJ2-1; possible D gene TRBD1, 5 bases. Trimming pared 1 base from V and 10 bases from J, leaving 11 bases between. Per germline, CDR1 LGHDT and CDR2 YNNKEL (reference sequence). This CDR3 is 13 amino acids long. CDR3 nucleotides: TGTGCCAGCAGCCAAGCTTATTGGACAGAGCAGTTCTTC. It is translated as CASSQAYWTEQFF.

This clonotype has a handful of counts. This chain links TRBV3-1 with TRBJ2-3; 11 positions match TRBD2. V shed 4 bases, J shed 4 bases, and the junction held 10 bases outside the gene matches. Germline V gives CDR1 LGHDT, CDR2 YNNKEL (reference sequence). The CDR3 is made up of 17 amino acids. In DNA form, the CDR3 reads TGTGCCAGCAGCCTATCCAGACTAGCGGGATTCTCAGATACGCAGTATTTT. Residues: CASSLSRLAGFSDTQYF.

The V gene is TRBV29-1, the J gene TRBJ2-1, with a tentative D call TRBD1 (6 bases). Germline loops: CDR1 SQVTM, CDR2 ANQGSEA. V lost 0 bases, J lost 4 bases, and 13 bases lay in between. The CDR3 sequence is 15 residues long. Here the CDR3 reads CSVEDMGAVYNEQFF. For the CDR3, the DNA is TGCAGCGTTGAAGACATGGGGGCTGTATACAATGAGCAGTTCTTC.

The rearrangement links TRBV24-1 to TRBJ2-1; TRBD1 is a possible D gene (5 bases). V was shortened by 7 bases and J by 8 bases, with 11 bases between the two germline ends. Germline-derived CDR1 and CDR2 are KGHDR and SFDVKD. CDR3 length equals 12 residues. This CDR3 reads CATSDSTYEQFF. In DNA, the CDR3 is TGTGCCACCAGCGACAGCACTTATGAGCAGTTCTTC.

The V call is TRBV4-2, the J call TRBJ2-3; TRBD2 matches at 11 bases. Germline lookup yields CDR1 LGHNA and CDR2 YNFKEQ. The CDR3 sequence is 17 residues long. With V trimmed by 4 bases and J by 4 bases, 10 bases remained unmatched. The CDR3 nucleotides are TGTGCCAGCAGCCCCTCGTGGACTAGCGGGTTTCCAGATACGCAGTATTTT. It translates to CASSPSWTSGFPDTQYF.

This clonotype was observed a handful of times. This rearrangement joins TRBV5-1 to TRBJ2-2; 8 nucleotides align to TRBD1. Germline V lookup: CDR1 SGHRS, CDR2 YFSETQ. The CDR3 runs 17 residues. V was pared by 2 bases and J by 1 base, with 7 bases of the junction left unmatched. As DNA, the CDR3 is TGCGCCAGCAGCTTTTCGACAGGGGAGCGGAACACCGGGGAGCTGTTTTTT. This encodes CASSFSTGERNTGELFF.

The genes are TRBV2 and TRBJ2-7, with 13 bases identical to TRBD2. The CDR3 has 15 amino acids. CDR1 is SNHLY and CDR2 is FYNNEI in the germline V gene. With V trimmed by 5 bases and J by 5 bases, 6 bases remained unmatched. CDR3 bases: TGTGCCAGCAGTCCTAGGACTAGCGGGAGCAACGAGCAGTACTTC. This sequence encodes CASSPRTSGSNEQYF.

Here the CDR3 DNA reads TGTGCCAGCACCACTACAGGGGTTAGCACAGATACGCAGTATTTT. Its protein is CASTTTGVSTDTQYF. The chain joins TRBV12-3 or TRBV12-4 to TRBJ2-3, with 7 nucleotides matching TRBD1. Trimming removed 7 bases from V and 0 bases from J; junction bases left unmatched: 7. The CDR3 is made up of 15 amino acids.

The chain has TRBV5-5 and TRBJ2-1; a weak D match, TRBD1 (6 bases). V lost 1 base and J lost 4, with 12 bases in between. Germline CDR1 is SGHKS and CDR2 is YYEKEE (reference sequence). The CDR3 is 15 residues long. The CDR3 spells CASSLIQGKYNEQFF. The CDR3, as DNA: TGTGCCAGCAGCTTGATACAGGGAAAGTACAATGAGCAGTTCTTC.

V and J are TRBV20-1 and TRBJ2-7; 7 nucleotides line up with TRBD1. The junction had 12 bases not matched to a gene; V was cut back by 4 bases and J by 3 bases. Germline assignment: CDR1 DFQATT and CDR2 SNEGSKA (reference sequence). CDR3 length: 15 amino acids. As DNA, the CDR3 is TGCAGTGCTACTTCTCGACAGGGAACAGTCTACGAGCAGTACGTC. Protein product: CSATSRQGTVYEQYV.